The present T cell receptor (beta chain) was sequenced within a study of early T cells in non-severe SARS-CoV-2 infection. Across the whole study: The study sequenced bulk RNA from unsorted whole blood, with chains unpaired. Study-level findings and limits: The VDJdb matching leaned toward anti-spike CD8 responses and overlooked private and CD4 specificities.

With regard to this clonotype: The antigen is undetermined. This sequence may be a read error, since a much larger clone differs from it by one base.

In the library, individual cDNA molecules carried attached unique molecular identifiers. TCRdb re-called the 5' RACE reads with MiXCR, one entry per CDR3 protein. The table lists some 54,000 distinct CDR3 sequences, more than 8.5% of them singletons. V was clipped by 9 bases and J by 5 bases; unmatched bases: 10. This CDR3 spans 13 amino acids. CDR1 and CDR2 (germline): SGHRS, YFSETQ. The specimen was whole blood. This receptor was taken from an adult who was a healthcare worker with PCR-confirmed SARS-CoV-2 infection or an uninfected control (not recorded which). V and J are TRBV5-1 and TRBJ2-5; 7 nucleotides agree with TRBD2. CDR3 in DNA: TGCGCCAACAACCGCGGGAGCGGGGAGACCCAGTACTTC. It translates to CANNRGSGETQYF.